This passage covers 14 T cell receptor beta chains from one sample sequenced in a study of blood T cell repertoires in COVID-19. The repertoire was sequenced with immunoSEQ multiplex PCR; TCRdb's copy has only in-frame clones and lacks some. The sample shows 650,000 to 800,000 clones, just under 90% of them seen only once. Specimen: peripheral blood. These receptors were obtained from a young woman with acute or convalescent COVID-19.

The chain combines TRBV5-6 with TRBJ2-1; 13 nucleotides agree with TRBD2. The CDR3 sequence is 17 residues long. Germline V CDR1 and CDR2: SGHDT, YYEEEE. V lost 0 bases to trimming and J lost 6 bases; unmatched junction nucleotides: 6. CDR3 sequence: CASSLALTSGGANEQFF. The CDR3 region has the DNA TGTGCCAGCAGCTTGGCCCTTACTAGCGGGGGGGCCAATGAGCAGTTCTTC.

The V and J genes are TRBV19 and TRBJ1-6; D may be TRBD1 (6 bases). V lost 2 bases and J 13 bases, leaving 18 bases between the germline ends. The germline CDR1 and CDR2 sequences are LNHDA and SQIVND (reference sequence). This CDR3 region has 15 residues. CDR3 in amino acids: CASSIRLDRGSPLHF. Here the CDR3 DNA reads TGTGCCAGTAGTATAAGGTTGGATAGGGGGTCTCCCCTCCACTTT.

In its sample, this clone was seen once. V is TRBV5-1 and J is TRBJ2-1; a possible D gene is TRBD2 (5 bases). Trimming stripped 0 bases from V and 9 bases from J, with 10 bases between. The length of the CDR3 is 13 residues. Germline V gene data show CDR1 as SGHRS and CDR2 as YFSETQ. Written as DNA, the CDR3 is TGCGCCAGCAGCTTGGACCCGGGAAGTGAGCAGTTCTTC. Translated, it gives CASSLDPGSEQFF.

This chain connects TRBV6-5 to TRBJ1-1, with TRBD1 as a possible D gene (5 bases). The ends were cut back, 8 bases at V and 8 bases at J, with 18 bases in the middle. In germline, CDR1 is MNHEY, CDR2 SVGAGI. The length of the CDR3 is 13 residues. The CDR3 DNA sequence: TGTGCCAGCCTCGGGACTGACCCTGAAGAAGCTTTCTTT. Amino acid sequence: CASLGTDPEEAFF.

The CDR3 spells CASRFLADYRGGYTF. The DNA of the CDR3 is TGTGCCAGTCGTTTCCTGGCCGATTACAGGGGTGGCTACACCTTC. The chain recombines TRBV28 with TRBJ1-2; the match to TRBD1 covers 7 bases. The CDR3 runs to 15 residues. Germline V CDR1 and CDR2: MDHEN, SYDVKM. The junction had 17 bases not matched to a gene; V was cut back by 9 bases and J by 7 bases.

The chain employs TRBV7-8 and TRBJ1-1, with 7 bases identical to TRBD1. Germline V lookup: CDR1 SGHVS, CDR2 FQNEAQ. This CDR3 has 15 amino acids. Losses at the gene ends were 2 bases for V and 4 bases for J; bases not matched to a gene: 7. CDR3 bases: TGTGCCAGCAGCTTACAAACCTCAGGGGGCACTGAAGCTTTCTTT. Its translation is CASSLQTSGGTEAFF.

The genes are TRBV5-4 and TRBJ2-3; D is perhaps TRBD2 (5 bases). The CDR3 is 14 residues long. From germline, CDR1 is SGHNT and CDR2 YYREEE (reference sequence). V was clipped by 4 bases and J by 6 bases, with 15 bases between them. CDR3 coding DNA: TGTGCCAGCAGCCCGGAGGCTTCCGACGATACGCAGTATTTT. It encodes CASSPEASDDTQYF.

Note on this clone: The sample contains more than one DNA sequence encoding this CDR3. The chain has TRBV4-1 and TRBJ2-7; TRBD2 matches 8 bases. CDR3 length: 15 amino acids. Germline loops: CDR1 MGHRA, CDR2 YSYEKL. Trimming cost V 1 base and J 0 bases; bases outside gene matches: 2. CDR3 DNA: TGCGCCAGCAGCCAAGTGGCGGGGGGCTCCTACGAGCAGTACTTC. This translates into CASSQVAGGSYEQYF.

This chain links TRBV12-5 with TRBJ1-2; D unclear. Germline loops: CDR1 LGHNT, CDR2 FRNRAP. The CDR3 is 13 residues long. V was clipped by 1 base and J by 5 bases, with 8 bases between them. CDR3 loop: CASGLGLAYGYTF. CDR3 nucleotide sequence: TGTGCTAGTGGTTTGGGCCTAGCTTATGGCTACACCTTC.

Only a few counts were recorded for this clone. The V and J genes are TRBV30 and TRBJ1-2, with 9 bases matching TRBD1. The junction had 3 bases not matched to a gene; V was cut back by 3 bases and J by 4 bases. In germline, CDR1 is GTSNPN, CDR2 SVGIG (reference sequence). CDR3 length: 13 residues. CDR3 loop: CAWREDRGYGYTF. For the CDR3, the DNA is TGTGCCTGGAGGGAGGACAGGGGCTATGGCTACACCTTC.

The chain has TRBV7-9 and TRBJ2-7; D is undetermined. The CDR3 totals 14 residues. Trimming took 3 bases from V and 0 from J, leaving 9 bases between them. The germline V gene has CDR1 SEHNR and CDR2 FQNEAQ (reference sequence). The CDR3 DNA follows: TGTGCCAGCAGCTTTATTGGCCTCTCCTACGAGCAGTACTTC. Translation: CASSFIGLSYEQYF.

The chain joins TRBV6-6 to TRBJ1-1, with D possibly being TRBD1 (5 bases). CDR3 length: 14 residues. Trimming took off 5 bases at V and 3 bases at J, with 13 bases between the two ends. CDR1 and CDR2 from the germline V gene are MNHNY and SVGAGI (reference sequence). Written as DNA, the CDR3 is TGTGCCAGCAGTCCAGGGTATTTGGACACTGAAGCTTTCTTT. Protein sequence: CASSPGYLDTEAFF.

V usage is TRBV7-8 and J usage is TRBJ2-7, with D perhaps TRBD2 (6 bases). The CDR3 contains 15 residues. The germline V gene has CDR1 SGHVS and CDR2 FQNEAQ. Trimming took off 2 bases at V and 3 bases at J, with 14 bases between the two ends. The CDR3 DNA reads TGTGCCAGCAGCTTATCCCAGACTAGTCTCTACGAGCAGTACTTC. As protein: CASSLSQTSLYEQYF.

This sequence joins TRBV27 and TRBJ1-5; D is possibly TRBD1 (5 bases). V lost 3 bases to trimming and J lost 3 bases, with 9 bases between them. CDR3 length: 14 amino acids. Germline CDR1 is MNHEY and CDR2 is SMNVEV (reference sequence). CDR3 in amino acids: CASSLLGDNQPQHF. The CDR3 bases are TGTGCCAGCAGTTTGTTAGGGGACAATCAGCCCCAGCATTTT.